This T cell receptor (beta chain) emerged from a study of neoadjuvant anti-PD-1 for oral cavity cancer. About the research overall: Patients without progression got a fourth dose around day 43.

Between the trimmed V and J ends, which lost 4 bases and 6 bases, there was a span of 10 bases. The CDR3 consists of 13 residues. Germline V CDR1 and CDR2: SGDLS, YYNGEE. No culture or expansion preceded analysis of these blood cells. The table came from immunoSEQ multiplex PCR; TCRdb's copy has only in-frame clones and leaves some out. Here the sample spans around 30,000 clones, more than 75% being singletons. The chain has TRBV9 and TRBJ2-2; D is uncertain. The sample in question was PBMCs, obtained before nivolumab (anti-PD-1) treatment. This TCR derives from a person aged 40 to 85 with oral cavity squamous cell carcinoma. CDR3 sequence (DNA): TGTGCCAGCAGCCTAAGGGATGCCGGGGAGCTGTTTTTT. Translating gives CASSLRDAGELFF. The whole variable domain, remainder taken from reference TRBV9 and TRBJ2-2, is DSGVTQTPKHLITATGQRVTLRCSPRSGDLSVYWYQQSLDQGLQFLIQYYNGEERAKGNILERFSAQQFPDLHSELNLSSLELGDSALYFCASSLRDAGELFFGEGSRLTVL.